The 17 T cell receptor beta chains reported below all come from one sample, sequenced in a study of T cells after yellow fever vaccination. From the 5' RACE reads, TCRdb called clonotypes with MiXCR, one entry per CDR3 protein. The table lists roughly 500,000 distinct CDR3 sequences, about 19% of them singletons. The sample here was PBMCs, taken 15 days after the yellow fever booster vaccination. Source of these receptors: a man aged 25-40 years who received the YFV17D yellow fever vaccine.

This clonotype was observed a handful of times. CDR3 in amino acids: CAWSVPPSGSSLSYEQYF. The CDR3 nucleotides read TGTGCCTGGAGTGTACCCCCTAGCGGGAGCTCCCTTTCCTACGAGCAGTACTTC. The chain carries TRBV30 and TRBJ2-7, with 10 bases aligning to TRBD2. Germline V gene lookup returns CDR1 GTSNPN and CDR2 SVGIG (reference sequence). The CDR3 has 18 amino acids. V shed 0 bases and J 1 base; nucleotides not matched to a gene: 12.

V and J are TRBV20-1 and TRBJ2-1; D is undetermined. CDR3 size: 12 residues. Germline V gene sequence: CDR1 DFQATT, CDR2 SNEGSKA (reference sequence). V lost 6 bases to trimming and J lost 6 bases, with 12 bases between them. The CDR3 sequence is CSAIEQLNEQFF. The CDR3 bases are TGCAGTGCAATTGAACAGCTCAATGAGCAGTTCTTC.

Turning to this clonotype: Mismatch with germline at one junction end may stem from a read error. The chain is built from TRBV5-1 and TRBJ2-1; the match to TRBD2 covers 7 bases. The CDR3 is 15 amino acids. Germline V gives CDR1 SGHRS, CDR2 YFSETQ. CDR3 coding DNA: TGCGCCAGCACCTTGCAAGCGGGAAGTAGAAATGAGCAGTTCTTC. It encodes CASTLQAGSRNEQFF.

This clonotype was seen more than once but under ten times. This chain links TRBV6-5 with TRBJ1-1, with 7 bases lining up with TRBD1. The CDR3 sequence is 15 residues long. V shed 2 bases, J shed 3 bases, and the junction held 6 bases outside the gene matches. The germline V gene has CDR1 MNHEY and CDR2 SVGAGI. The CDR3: CASSYGAGGYTEAFF. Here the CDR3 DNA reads TGTGCCAGCAGTTACGGGGCAGGGGGGTACACTGAAGCTTTCTTT.

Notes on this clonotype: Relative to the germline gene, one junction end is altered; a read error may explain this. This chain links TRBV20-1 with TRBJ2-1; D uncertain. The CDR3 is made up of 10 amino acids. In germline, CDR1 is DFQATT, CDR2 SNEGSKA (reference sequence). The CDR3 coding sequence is TGCAGTTCTAGGATCCATGAGCAGTTCTTC. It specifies CSSRIHEQFF.

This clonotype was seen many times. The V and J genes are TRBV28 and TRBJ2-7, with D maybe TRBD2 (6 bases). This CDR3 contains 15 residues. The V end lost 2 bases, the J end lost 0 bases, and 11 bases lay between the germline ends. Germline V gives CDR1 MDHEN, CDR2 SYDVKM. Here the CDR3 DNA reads TGTGCCAGCAGTTTAATCGGGGGTCGCTCCTACGAGCAGTACTTC. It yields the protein CASSLIGGRSYEQYF. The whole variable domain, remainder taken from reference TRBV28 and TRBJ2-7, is DVKVTQSSRYLVKRTGEKVFLECVQDMDHENMFWYRQDPGLGLRLIYFSYDVKMKEKGDIPEGYSVSREKKERFSLILESASTNQTSMYLCASSLIGGRSYEQYFGPGTRLTVT.

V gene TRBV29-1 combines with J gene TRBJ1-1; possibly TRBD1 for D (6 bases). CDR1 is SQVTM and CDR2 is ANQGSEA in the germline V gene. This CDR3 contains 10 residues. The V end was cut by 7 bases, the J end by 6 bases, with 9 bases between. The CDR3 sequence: CSGWTAEAFF. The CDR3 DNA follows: TGCAGCGGGTGGACAGCTGAAGCTTTCTTT.

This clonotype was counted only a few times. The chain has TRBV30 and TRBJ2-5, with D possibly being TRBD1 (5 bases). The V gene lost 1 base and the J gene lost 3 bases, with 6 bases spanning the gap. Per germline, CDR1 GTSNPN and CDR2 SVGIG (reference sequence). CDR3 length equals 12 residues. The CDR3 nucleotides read TGTGCCTGGAGTGAGGGGAAAGAGACCCAGTACTTC. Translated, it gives CAWSEGKETQYF. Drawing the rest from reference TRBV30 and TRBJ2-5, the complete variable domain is SQTIHQWPATLVQPVGSPLSLECTVEGTSNPNLYWYRQAAGRGLQLLFYSVGIGQISSEVPQNLSASRPQDRQFILSSKKLLLSDSGFYLCAWSEGKETQYFGPGTRLLVL.

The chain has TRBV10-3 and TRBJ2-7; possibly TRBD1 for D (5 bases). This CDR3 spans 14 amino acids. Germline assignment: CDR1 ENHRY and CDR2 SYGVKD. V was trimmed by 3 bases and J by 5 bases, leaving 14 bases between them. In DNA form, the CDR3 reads TGTGCCATCAGTGAACGTTCAGGGAAGAACGAGCAGTACTTC. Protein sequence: CAISERSGKNEQYF.

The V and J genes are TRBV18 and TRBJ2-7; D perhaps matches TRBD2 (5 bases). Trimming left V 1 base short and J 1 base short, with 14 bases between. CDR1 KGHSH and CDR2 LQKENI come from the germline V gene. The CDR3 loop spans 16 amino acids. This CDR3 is CASSPLRSGNSYEQYF. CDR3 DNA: TGTGCCAGCTCACCACTCCGAAGCGGAAATTCCTACGAGCAGTACTTC.

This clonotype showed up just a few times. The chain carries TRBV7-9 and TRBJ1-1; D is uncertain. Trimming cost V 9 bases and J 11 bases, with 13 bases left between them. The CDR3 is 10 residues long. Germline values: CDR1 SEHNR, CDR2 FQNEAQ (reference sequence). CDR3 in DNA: TGTGCCAGTCCCTCTTTGGACGCTTTCTTT. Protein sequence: CASPSLDAFF.

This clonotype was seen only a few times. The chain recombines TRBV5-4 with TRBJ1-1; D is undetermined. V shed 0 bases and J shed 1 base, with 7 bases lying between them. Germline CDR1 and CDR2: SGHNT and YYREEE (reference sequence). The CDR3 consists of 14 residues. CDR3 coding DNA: TGTGCCAGCAGCTTGGAGATGCAGAACACTGAAGCTTTCTTT. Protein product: CASSLEMQNTEAFF. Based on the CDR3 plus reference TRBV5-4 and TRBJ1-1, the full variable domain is ETGVTQSPTHLIKTRGQQVTLRCSSQSGHNTVSWYQQALGQGPQFIFQYYREEENGRGNFPPRFSGLQFPNYSSELNVNALELDDSALYLCASSLEMQNTEAFFGQGTRLTVV.

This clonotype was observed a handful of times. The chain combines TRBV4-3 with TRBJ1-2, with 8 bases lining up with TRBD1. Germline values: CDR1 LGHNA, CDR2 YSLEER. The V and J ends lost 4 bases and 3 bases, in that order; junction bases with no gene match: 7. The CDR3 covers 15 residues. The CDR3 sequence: CASSPAADRDYGYTF. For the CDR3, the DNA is TGCGCCAGCAGCCCGGCCGCGGACAGGGACTATGGCTACACCTTC.

DNA for the CDR3: TGCAGCGTTGCTTTTGGTGGGACAGGGGAAAACATTCAGTACTTC. Protein product: CSVAFGGTGENIQYF. The genes are TRBV29-1 and TRBJ2-4, with 10 bases identical to TRBD1. Germline V lookup: CDR1 SQVTM, CDR2 ANQGSEA. This CDR3 comprises 15 residues. Trimming cost V 4 bases and J 5 bases; bases outside gene matches: 8. Together with reference TRBV29-1 and TRBJ2-4, the CDR3 gives the full variable domain: SAVISQKPSRDICQRGTSLTIQCQVDSQVTMMFWYRQQPGQSLTLIATANQGSEATYESGFVIDKFPISRPNLTFSTLTVSNMSPEDSSIYLCSVAFGGTGENIQYFGAGTRLSVL.

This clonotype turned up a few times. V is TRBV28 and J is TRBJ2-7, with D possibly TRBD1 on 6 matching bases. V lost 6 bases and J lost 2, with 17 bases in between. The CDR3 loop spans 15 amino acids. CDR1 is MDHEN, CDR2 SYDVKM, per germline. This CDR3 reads CASRSSRGGAYEQYF. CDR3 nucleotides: TGTGCCAGCAGGAGTAGCAGGGGCGGCGCCTACGAGCAGTACTTC.

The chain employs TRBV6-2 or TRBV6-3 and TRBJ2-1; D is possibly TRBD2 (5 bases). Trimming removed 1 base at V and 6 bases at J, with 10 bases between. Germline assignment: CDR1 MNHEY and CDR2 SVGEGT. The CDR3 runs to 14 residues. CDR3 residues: CASSYLRVPNEQFF. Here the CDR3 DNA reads TGTGCCAGCAGTTACTTGAGGGTTCCCAATGAGCAGTTCTTC.

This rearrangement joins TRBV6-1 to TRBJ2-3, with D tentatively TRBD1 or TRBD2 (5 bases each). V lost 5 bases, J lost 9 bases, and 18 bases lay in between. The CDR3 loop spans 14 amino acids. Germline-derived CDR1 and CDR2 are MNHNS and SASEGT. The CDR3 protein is CASSKPGTRVTQYF. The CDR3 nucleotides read TGTGCCAGCAGTAAACCCGGGACGAGGGTCACGCAGTATTTT.